The 21 T cell receptor beta chains below all came from one sample that was sequenced in a study of cytomegalovirus exposure and HLA in healthy donors. Primers: 60 Vbeta forward and 13 Jbeta reverse. Using immunoSEQ multiplex PCR, the repertoire was profiled, and TCRdb retains in-frame clones only, with some absent. The repertoire has 180,000 or so clones, approximately 85% of them found once; the top ten carry 7.5% to 10%. Specimen: PBMCs. The origin of the receptors is a man between 18 and 35 years old in good health and CMV-seropositive.

This clone has just one count. This chain joins TRBV4-3 and TRBJ2-5; weak D call: TRBD2 (6 bases). The J call may be faulty, since TRBJ2-7 better matches the DNA end. The CDR3 has 15 amino acids. Germline V lookup: CDR1 LGHNA, CDR2 YSLEER. This chain's CDR3 is CASSPQSRGIHEQYF. CDR3 DNA sequence: TGCGCCAGCAGCCCCCAGTCACGGGGGATCCACGAGCAGTACTTC.

The V and J genes are TRBV5-1 and TRBJ2-1, with 12 bases fitting TRBD2. From germline, CDR1 is SGHRS and CDR2 YFSETQ. The CDR3 loop spans 15 amino acids. V was pared by 2 bases and J by 7 bases, with 4 bases of the junction left unmatched. CDR3 sequence reads: CASSFSSGGANEQFF. The CDR3 DNA reads TGCGCCAGCAGCTTTTCTAGCGGGGGGGCGAATGAGCAGTTCTTC.

This rearrangement joins TRBV19 to TRBJ1-2, with D possibly being TRBD1 (6 bases). The CDR3 loop spans 13 amino acids. V was shortened by 4 bases and J by 4 bases, with 10 bases between the two germline ends. CDR1 and CDR2 (germline): LNHDA, SQIVND (reference sequence). The CDR3 protein is CASSTDRSYGYTF. The DNA for the CDR3 is TGTGCCAGTAGTACCGACAGGAGCTATGGCTACACCTTC. Full variable domain (remainder filled in from reference TRBV19 and TRBJ1-2): DGGITQSPKYLFRKEGQNVTLSCEQNLNHDAMYWYRQDPGQGLRLIYYSQIVNDFQKGDIAEGYSVSREKKESFPLTVTSAQKNPTAFYLCASSTDRSYGYTFGSGTRLTVV.

This chain links TRBV13 with TRBJ2-2; 7 nucleotides align to TRBD1. The V gene end was trimmed by 1 base and the J gene end by 0 bases; junction bases not matched to a gene: 20. The CDR3 length is 22 residues. CDR1 and CDR2 from the germline V gene are PRHDT and FYEKMQ (reference sequence). CDR3 nucleotide sequence: TGTGCCAGCAGCTTAGATTCTAGGGGACAGAGTACCGAAACCGCGAACACCGGGGAGCTGTTTTTT. Protein product: CASSLDSRGQSTETANTGELFF.

This clone was counted a single time. The V call is TRBV19, the J call TRBJ1-4; 7 positions match TRBD1. CDR1 is LNHDA, CDR2 SQIVND, per germline (reference sequence). V shed 2 bases, J shed 5 bases, and the junction held 11 bases outside the gene matches. The CDR3 runs 17 residues. The CDR3: CASSIRPRGSANEKLFF. CDR3 nucleotide sequence: TGTGCCAGTAGTATAAGACCCAGGGGGAGTGCGAATGAAAAACTGTTTTTT.

The chain couples TRBV4-3 to TRBJ1-4, with D possibly being TRBD1 (5 bases). Deletions cut 1 base from V and 5 bases from J, with 17 bases between. This CDR3 spans 17 amino acids. The germline V gene encodes CDR1 LGHNA and CDR2 YSLEER. CDR3 DNA: TGCGCCAGCAGCCAAGGTTGGGAGGGACGGATAAATGAAAAACTGTTTTTT. The encoded protein is CASSQGWEGRINEKLFF.

The gene calls are TRBV11-2 and TRBJ2-5; 8 bases are shared with TRBD2. The CDR3 totals 15 residues. Germline CDR1 is SGHAT and CDR2 is FQNNGV. J was trimmed by 1 base and V by 5 bases; bases with no gene match: 6. The CDR3: CASSTQTSGQETQYF. CDR3 bases: TGTGCCAGCAGCACCCAAACTAGCGGCCAAGAGACCCAGTACTTC.

J is TRBJ2-7 and V is TRBV7-2; D is undetermined. This CDR3 region has 12 residues. V dropped 8 bases and J dropped 5 bases, with 13 bases sitting between them. Germline V CDR1 and CDR2: SGHTA, FQGNSA. In DNA, the CDR3 is TGTGCCAGCGGTGCCCACCGGGACGAGCAGTACTTC. It yields the protein CASGAHRDEQYF.

This chain connects TRBV6-5 to TRBJ2-7; weak D call: TRBD1 (6 bases). Deletions cut 3 bases from V and 4 bases from J, with 13 bases between. The CDR3 runs to 14 residues. CDR1 MNHEY and CDR2 SVGAGI come from the germline V gene. The chain's CDR3 is CASSYTGTTYEQYF. For the CDR3, the DNA is TGTGCCAGCAGTTATACCGGGACAACTTACGAGCAGTACTTC.

The chain carries TRBV5-1 and TRBJ2-5, with D perhaps TRBD1 (6 bases). V shed 4 bases and J shed 7 bases, with 14 bases lying between them. Per the germline V gene, CDR1 is SGHRS and CDR2 is YFSETQ. The CDR3 spans 13 residues. The chain's CDR3 is CASSPGAPGTQYF. CDR3 DNA: TGCGCCAGCAGCCCAGGGGCACCGGGGACCCAGTACTTC.

This chain links TRBV9 with TRBJ1-6, with 7 bases lining up with TRBD1. The CDR3 totals 15 residues. J was trimmed by 6 bases and V by 0 bases; bases with no gene match: 3. Germline assignment: CDR1 SGDLS and CDR2 YYNGEE. In DNA, the CDR3 is TGTGCCAGCAGCGTAGCGGGACAGAGTAATTCACCCCTCCACTTT. This encodes CASSVAGQSNSPLHF. The full variable domain, rest sourced from reference TRBV9 and TRBJ1-6, is DSGVTQTPKHLITATGQRVTLRCSPRSGDLSVYWYQQSLDQGLQFLIQYYNGEERAKGNILERFSAQQFPDLHSELNLSSLELGDSALYFCASSVAGQSNSPLHFGNGTRLTVT.

The chain uses TRBV7-8 and TRBJ2-3, with a weak D call TRBD1 (5 bases). V lost 7 bases, J lost 4 bases, and 15 bases lay in between. Germline lookup yields CDR1 SGHVS and CDR2 FQNEAQ. CDR3 length equals 14 residues. This chain's CDR3 is CASTTSGNPDTQYF. CDR3 bases: TGTGCCAGCACTACTTCAGGGAATCCAGATACGCAGTATTTT.

V and J are TRBV29-1 and TRBJ2-6; D unresolved. There are 13 residues in the CDR3. Germline assignment: CDR1 SQVTM and CDR2 ANQGSEA. V lost 7 bases to trimming and J lost 0 bases, with 7 bases between them. CDR3 DNA sequence: TGCAGCGCTCAGGACTCTGGGGCCAACGTCCTGACTTTC. Protein product: CSAQDSGANVLTF.

This chain links TRBV9 with TRBJ2-1; D possibly corresponds to TRBD1 (6 bases). The germline gives CDR1 SGDLS, CDR2 YYNGEE. Trimming removed 3 bases from V and 9 bases from J, with 13 bases in between. The CDR3 has 13 residues. The CDR3 coding sequence is TGTGCCAGCAGCGCCACCCGGGACACTGAGCAGTTCTTC. Amino acids: CASSATRDTEQFF. The full variable domain, in which reference TRBV9 and TRBJ2-1 provide the parts outside the CDR3, is DSGVTQTPKHLITATGQRVTLRCSPRSGDLSVYWYQQSLDQGLQFLIQYYNGEERAKGNILERFSAQQFPDLHSELNLSSLELGDSALYFCASSATRDTEQFFGPGTRLTVL.

V is TRBV2 and J is TRBJ1-4; unclear D gene. Between the trimmed V and J ends, which lost 3 bases and 10 bases, there was a span of 18 bases. This CDR3 comprises 15 residues. CDR1 is SNHLY and CDR2 is FYNNEI in the germline V gene. The CDR3 DNA reads as TGTGCCAGCAGTGATGAGCCGCGGGCACCGGGAAAACTGTTTTTT. It is translated as CASSDEPRAPGKLFF.

This clone is a singleton in its sample. The chain joins TRBV30 to TRBJ1-1; D not resolved. The CDR3 sequence is 14 residues long. Germline CDR1 and CDR2: GTSNPN and SVGIG (reference sequence). V lost 5 bases, J lost 0 bases, and 13 bases lay in between. This CDR3 reads CAWSRTEMNTEAFF. CDR3 nucleotides: TGTGCCTGGTCCCGTACAGAGATGAACACTGAAGCTTTCTTT.

The chain links TRBV7-9 to TRBJ2-3, with a weak D call TRBD2 (6 bases). The germline V gene encodes CDR1 SEHNR and CDR2 FQNEAQ (reference sequence). The length of the CDR3 is 15 residues. Deletions cut 5 bases from V and 1 base from J, with 13 bases between. The CDR3 region has the DNA TGTGCCAGCAGCCCTCTTAGCGGACGCACAGATACGCAGTATTTT. Its translation: CASSPLSGRTDTQYF.

J is TRBJ2-5 and V is TRBV9; 12 positions agree with TRBD2. J gave up 0 bases and V 0 bases, and 6 bases lay outside the gene matches. Germline CDR1 and CDR2: SGDLS and YYNGEE. The CDR3 has 18 amino acids. The CDR3, as DNA: TGTGCCAGCAGCGTAGAGGCTAGCGGGGGGGGTAACCAAGAGACCCAGTACTTC. Its translation: CASSVEASGGGNQETQYF.

This clone came up once. V is TRBV7-9 and J is TRBJ2-1; D ambiguous. Deletions cut 5 bases from V and 4 bases from J, with 15 bases between. CDR3 length: 15 amino acids. The germline CDR1 and CDR2 sequences are SEHNR and FQNEAQ (reference sequence). CDR3 nucleotide sequence: TGTGCCAGCAGCCGAAGGTCCCAGGCGTACAATGAGCAGTTCTTC. Translated, it gives CASSRRSQAYNEQFF.

V usage is TRBV2 and J usage is TRBJ1-5, with D unresolved. This CDR3 is 14 amino acids long. Germline assignment: CDR1 SNHLY and CDR2 FYNNEI. The V gene lost 6 bases and the J gene lost 2 bases, with 11 bases spanning the gap. The CDR3, as DNA: TGTGCCAGCAGCAACGGGAGGGGCAATCAGCCCCAGCATTTT. Protein sequence: CASSNGRGNQPQHF.

This sequence joins TRBV6-6 and TRBJ1-5; TRBD1 matches 8 bases. The CDR3 extends over 14 amino acids. The germline gives CDR1 MNHNY, CDR2 SVGAGI (reference sequence). V trimming: 4 bases; J trimming: 6 bases; junction bases outside the gene matches: 5. CDR3 amino acids: CASSSGGEVQPQHF. DNA of the CDR3: TGTGCCAGCAGTTCAGGGGGCGAAGTTCAGCCCCAGCATTTT.